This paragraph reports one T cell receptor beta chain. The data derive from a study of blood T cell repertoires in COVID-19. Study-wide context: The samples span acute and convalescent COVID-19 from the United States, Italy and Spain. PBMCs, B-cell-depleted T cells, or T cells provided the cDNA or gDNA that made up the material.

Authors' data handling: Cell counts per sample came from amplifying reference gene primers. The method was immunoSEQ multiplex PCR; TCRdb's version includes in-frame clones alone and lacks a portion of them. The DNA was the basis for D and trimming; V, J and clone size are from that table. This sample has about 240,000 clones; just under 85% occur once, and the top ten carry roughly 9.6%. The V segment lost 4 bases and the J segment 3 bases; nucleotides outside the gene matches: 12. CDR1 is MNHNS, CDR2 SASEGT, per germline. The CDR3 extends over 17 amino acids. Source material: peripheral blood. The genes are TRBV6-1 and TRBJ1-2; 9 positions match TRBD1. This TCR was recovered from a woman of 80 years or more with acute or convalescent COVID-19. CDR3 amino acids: CASSVPGQGGGDYGYTF. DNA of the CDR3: TGTGCCAGCAGTGTCCCGGGACAGGGTGGTGGTGACTATGGCTACACCTTC.